The 16 T cell receptor beta chains below come from one sample, sequenced in a study of T cell responses to AZD1222 COVID-19 vaccine. Clones were read by immunoSEQ multiplex PCR, and TCRdb kept only the in-frame ones, dropping some. Counted here are 150,000 to 200,000 clones, roughly nine tenths occurring once; the ten biggest clones make up approximately 1.8%. Sequences were derived from peripheral blood, sampled 28 days after the second AZD1222 dose. These receptors came from an adult who received the AZD1222 COVID-19 vaccine.

The chain has TRBV4-3 and TRBJ2-7; 9 bases align to TRBD2. This CDR3 has 16 amino acids. Germline V lookup: CDR1 LGHNA, CDR2 YSLEER. Unmatched junction bases numbered 6, after V lost 1 base and J lost 2 bases. The CDR3 sequence is CASSQGWLAGTYEQYF. CDR3 nucleotide sequence: TGCGCCAGCAGCCAAGGGTGGCTAGCGGGGACCTACGAGCAGTACTTC.

The J gene is TRBJ2-7, the V gene TRBV27; 9 nucleotides agree with TRBD1. Germline lookup yields CDR1 MNHEY and CDR2 SMNVEV (reference sequence). J was trimmed by 7 bases and V by 5 bases; bases with no gene match: 12. This CDR3 has 15 residues. In nucleotides, the CDR3 is TGTGCCAGCAGTGATAGGACAGGGGATTTGAAAGAGCAGTACTTC. It yields the protein CASSDRTGDLKEQYF.

The chain has TRBV7-6 and TRBJ2-1, with 13 bases fitting TRBD2. Unmatched junction bases numbered 9, after V lost 4 bases and J lost 9 bases. CDR1 SGHVS and CDR2 FNYEAQ come from the germline V gene. This CDR3 contains 16 residues. CDR3 in DNA: TGTGCCAGCAGCTCAAGACTAGCGGGAGGTCTCACTGAGCAGTTCTTC. It yields the protein CASSSRLAGGLTEQFF.

The rearrangement links TRBV30 to TRBJ2-7; D not resolved. The germline CDR1 and CDR2 sequences are GTSNPN and SVGIG (reference sequence). V lost 4 bases and J lost 5, with 9 bases in between. This CDR3 is built from 11 residues. For the CDR3, the DNA is TGTGCCTGGATGAGGAACCACGAGCAGTACTTC. Encoded protein: CAWMRNHEQYF.

This chain links TRBV25-1 with TRBJ1-2; D possibly corresponds to TRBD1 (5 bases). This CDR3 has 12 amino acids. Trimming took off 5 bases at V and 8 bases at J, with 12 bases between the two ends. Looked up from germline, CDR1 is MGHDK and CDR2 is SYGVNS. The CDR3 DNA is TGTGCCAGCAGTCCCCAGGGTGGCGGCTACACCTTC. As protein: CASSPQGGGYTF.

The chain recombines TRBV7-9 with TRBJ2-7; D might be TRBD2 (5 bases). With 5 bases removed from V and 2 bases from J, the gap between germline ends came to 16 bases. Germline values: CDR1 SEHNR, CDR2 FQNEAQ (reference sequence). The CDR3 consists of 15 residues. CDR3 in amino acids: CASSRWETPTYEQYF. Here the CDR3 DNA reads TGTGCCAGCAGCCGCTGGGAGACACCTACCTACGAGCAGTACTTC.

The chain carries TRBV3-1 (or the pseudogene TRBV3-2) and TRBJ2-1; 15 nucleotides align to TRBD2. The CDR3 loop spans 15 amino acids. V was clipped by 3 bases and J by 9 bases; unmatched bases: 3. CDR1 is LGHDT, CDR2 YNNKEL, per germline (reference sequence). CDR3 sequence (DNA): TGTGCCAGCAGCCACGGGACTAGCGGGAGGAGTGAGCAGTTCTTC. It yields the protein CASSHGTSGRSEQFF.

The chain carries TRBV5-6 and TRBJ1-2; D unresolved. The V and J ends lost 0 bases and 4 bases respectively, with 10 bases between them. Germline CDR1 and CDR2: SGHDT and YYEEEE. The CDR3 has 14 residues. CDR3 protein: CASSLGVGVYGYTF. The DNA for the CDR3 is TGTGCCAGCAGCTTGGGGGTTGGGGTCTATGGCTACACCTTC.

The J gene is TRBJ1-5, the V gene TRBV4-1; D call uncertain. Per germline, CDR1 MGHRA and CDR2 YSYEKL. With 3 bases removed from V and 0 bases from J, the gap between germline ends came to 9 bases. This CDR3 is built from 15 residues. DNA of the CDR3: TGCGCCAGCAGCCACGCCGGGATTAGCAATCAGCCCCAGCATTTT. This encodes CASSHAGISNQPQHF.

The chain uses TRBV14 and TRBJ2-1; no clear D gene. The germline gives CDR1 SGHDN, CDR2 FVKESK. The CDR3 is 13 residues long. V was clipped by 4 bases and J by 9 bases, with 13 bases between them. The CDR3: CASSLGQTVEQFF. The DNA of the CDR3 is TGTGCCAGCAGCCTCGGGCAGACGGTTGAGCAGTTCTTC. Full variable domain (outside the CDR3, taken from reference TRBV14 and TRBJ2-1): EAGVTQFPSHSVIEKGQTVTLRCDPISGHDNLYWYRRVMGKEIKFLLHFVKESKQDESGMPNNRFLAERTGGTYSTLKVQPAELEDSGVYFCASSLGQTVEQFFGPGTRLTVL.

This CDR3 reads CASSILYRGGMNTEAFF. Written as DNA, the CDR3 is TGTGCCAGTAGTATCCTATACAGGGGAGGGATGAACACTGAAGCTTTCTTT. The rearrangement joins TRBV19 to TRBJ1-1; TRBD1 aligns across 7 bases. The CDR3 extends over 17 amino acids. The V gene end was trimmed by 3 bases and the J gene end by 0 bases; junction bases not matched to a gene: 10. Per the germline V gene, CDR1 is LNHDA and CDR2 is SQIVND (reference sequence).

The V call is TRBV4-3, the J call TRBJ1-1; 7 bases agree with TRBD1. CDR3 length equals 17 residues. The trim removed 0 bases at V and 0 bases at J, leaving 7 bases unmatched. Germline V gene lookup returns CDR1 LGHNA and CDR2 YSLEER. In DNA, the CDR3 is TGCGCCAGCAGCCAAGACCCGACAGGGTTGGTGAACACTGAAGCTTTCTTT. Residues: CASSQDPTGLVNTEAFF.

V usage is TRBV7-2 and J usage is TRBJ1-1; the match to TRBD1 covers 9 bases. V trimming: 4 bases; J trimming: 3 bases; junction bases outside the gene matches: 9. The CDR3 runs to 16 residues. From germline, CDR1 is SGHTA and CDR2 FQGNSA. DNA for the CDR3: TGTGCCAGCAGCTCAAGAGGGACAGGGTGGCACACTGAAGCTTTCTTT. Translated: CASSSRGTGWHTEAFF. The full variable domain, in which reference TRBV7-2 and TRBJ1-1 provide the parts outside the CDR3, is GAGVSQSPSNKVTEKGKDVELRCDPISGHTALYWYRQSLGQGLEFLIYFQGNSAPDKSGLPSDRFSAERTGGSVSTLTIQRTQQEDSAVYLCASSSRGTGWHTEAFFGQGTRLTVV.

The chain employs TRBV7-6 and TRBJ2-2; 7 nucleotides agree with TRBD1. The CDR3 extends over 15 amino acids. The trim removed 3 bases at V and 0 bases at J, leaving 1 base unmatched. CDR1 and CDR2 (germline): SGHVS, FNYEAQ. The CDR3 protein is CASSLGQPNTGELFF. The CDR3 bases are TGTGCCAGCAGCTTGGGACAGCCGAACACCGGGGAGCTGTTTTTT.

The V gene is TRBV15, the J gene TRBJ2-4; D remains unclear. Germline V gene sequence: CDR1 LNHNV, CDR2 YYDKDF (reference sequence). There are 14 residues in the CDR3. Trimming took 3 bases from V and 6 from J, leaving 12 bases between them. In DNA, the CDR3 is TGTGCCACCAGCAGGGCCCGTGAGCCAAACATTCAGTACTTC. This codes for CATSRAREPNIQYF.

This chain uses TRBV5-6 with TRBJ1-2, with D possibly being TRBD1 (5 bases). V was trimmed by 1 base and J by 8 bases, leaving 18 bases between them. The germline CDR1 and CDR2 sequences are SGHDT and YYEEEE. This CDR3 is built from 15 residues. The CDR3 DNA reads as TGTGCCAGCAGCTTGATGGGGGGTCCACGTGGAGGCTACACCTTC. This sequence encodes CASSLMGGPRGGYTF.